The entry below describes one T cell receptor (beta chain). This may be a read error, as it is one base from a much larger clone. Germline lookup yields CDR1 SGHTA and CDR2 FQGNSA. CDR3 size: 13 residues. V lost 1 base to trimming and J lost 3 bases, with 6 bases between them. These data belong to a study of T cells in Graves' hyperthyroidism and ophthalmopathy. Researchers amplified the TCR beta CDR3 regions from RNA transcripts. Primed by the HTBI set, a first-round RT-PCR was run on the TCR CDR3. A single record per CDR3 protein comes from TCRdb applying MiXCR to the multiplex PCR reads. Of hundreds of thousands of distinct CDR3 sequences in the sample, under 60% were seen once.

The chain carries TRBV7-2 and TRBJ1-2; unclear D gene. Sequencing input: peripheral blood or thyroid tissue (not recorded which). The clonotype comes from a woman aged 18-35 years with Graves' hyperthyroidism. The CDR3 loop is CASSLEMYYGYTF. DNA for the CDR3: TGTGCCAGCAGCTTAGAGATGTACTATGGCTACACCTTC.